Each of the 25 T cell receptor beta chains below was sequenced from the same sample in a study of blood T cell repertoires in COVID-19. Repertoires were generated with immunoSEQ multiplex PCR, while TCRdb's copy carries only in-frame clones and drops some. The table lists some 450,000 clones, around 89% of them singletons. The sequenced sample consisted of peripheral blood. All receptors derive from a woman between 45 and 65 years old with COVID-19, enrolled during active disease.

The chain joins TRBV4-2 to TRBJ2-7, with a possible D match to TRBD1 (6 bases). The V end was cut by 1 base, the J end by 7 bases, with 17 bases between. The CDR3 sequence is 15 residues long. Germline V lookup: CDR1 LGHNA, CDR2 YNFKEQ. CDR3 sequence: CASSQGGHTPREQYF. CDR3 coding DNA: TGTGCCAGCAGCCAAGGGGGACACACTCCCAGGGAGCAGTACTTC.

The chain recombines TRBV12-5 with TRBJ1-5; tentatively, D is TRBD1 (6 bases). There are 16 residues in the CDR3. Germline V gene lookup returns CDR1 LGHNT and CDR2 FRNRAP. V lost 6 bases and J 8 bases, leaving 23 bases between the germline ends. The CDR3 coding sequence is TGTGCTAGTGGCCTCATCCTCACAGGGAGGGCAGAGCCCCAGCATTTT. Translating it yields CASGLILTGRAEPQHF.

The rearrangement uses TRBV5-1 and TRBJ2-2; perhaps TRBD2 as D (5 bases). The V and J ends lost 4 bases and 5 bases respectively, with 18 bases between them. The CDR3 has 16 residues. Per germline, CDR1 SGHRS and CDR2 YFSETQ. DNA of the CDR3: TGCGCCAGCAGCCCGATCGTGGCGGGCGGGACCGGGGAGCTGTTTTTT. Its translation: CASSPIVAGGTGELFF.

CDR3 amino acids: CASSPQVVNTEAFF. The CDR3 region has the DNA TGTGCCAGTAGTCCACAGGTCGTGAACACTGAAGCTTTCTTT. This sequence joins TRBV19 and TRBJ1-1, with a possible D match to TRBD1 (5 bases). The CDR3 runs to 14 residues. V was shortened by 5 bases and J by 0 bases, with 10 bases between the two germline ends. Germline loops: CDR1 LNHDA, CDR2 SQIVND (reference sequence).

The V call is TRBV5-6, the J call TRBJ2-3; tentatively, D is TRBD1 (6 bases). This CDR3 is built from 13 residues. Germline loops: CDR1 SGHDT, CDR2 YYEEEE. V lost 0 bases and J 8 bases, leaving 10 bases between the germline ends. CDR3 DNA sequence: TGTGCCAGCAGCTTGGTGACAGGAGGTACGCAGTATTTT. Its protein product is CASSLVTGGTQYF.

The J gene is TRBJ2-2, the V gene TRBV27; no reliable D call. The CDR3 is 16 amino acids. Between the trimmed V and J ends, which lost 5 bases and 0 bases, there was a span of 13 bases. The germline V gene encodes CDR1 MNHEY and CDR2 SMNVEV (reference sequence). CDR3 in DNA: TGTGCCAGCAGTCTTCAGGTCCTTGCGAACACCGGGGAGCTGTTTTTT. This translates into CASSLQVLANTGELFF.

This clone came up once. J is TRBJ1-1 and V is TRBV5-1, with 7 bases that match TRBD1. Germline V gives CDR1 SGHRS, CDR2 YFSETQ. This CDR3 spans 15 amino acids. J was trimmed by 5 bases and V by 1 base; bases with no gene match: 8. This chain's CDR3 is CASSLNQGVGTEAFF. The DNA for the CDR3 is TGCGCCAGCAGCTTGAACCAGGGGGTTGGGACTGAAGCTTTCTTT.

The genes are TRBV18 and TRBJ1-5, with TRBD1 identical over 12 bases. V dropped 3 bases and J dropped 11; count of bases not matched to a gene: 8. This CDR3 has 15 amino acids. Germline V gives CDR1 KGHSH, CDR2 LQKENI. Here the CDR3 reads CASSPRDRGQMAQHF. The DNA for the CDR3 is TGTGCCAGCTCACCTAGGGACAGGGGGCAGATGGCCCAGCATTTT.

This clone was seen a single time. The chain employs TRBV5-1 and TRBJ2-1; maybe TRBD2 (5 bases). The CDR3 has 17 amino acids. CDR1 is SGHRS and CDR2 is YFSETQ in the germline V gene. V was clipped by 0 bases and J by 4 bases, with 17 bases between them. The chain's CDR3 is CASSLGLTRDRYNEQFF. CDR3 sequence (DNA): TGCGCCAGCAGCTTGGGCCTGACCCGGGATCGGTACAATGAGCAGTTCTTC. Based on the CDR3 plus reference TRBV5-1 and TRBJ2-1, the full variable domain is KAGVTQTPRYLIKTRGQQVTLSCSPISGHRSVSWYQQTPGQGLQFLFEYFSETQRNKGNFPGRFSGRQFSNSRSEMNVSTLELGDSALYLCASSLGLTRDRYNEQFFGPGTRLTVL.

J is TRBJ2-1 and V is TRBV9; 8 bases agree with TRBD2. From germline, CDR1 is SGDLS and CDR2 YYNGEE. J was trimmed by 6 bases and V by 0 bases; bases with no gene match: 8. The CDR3 has 16 residues. CDR3 residues: CASSVDPGGAANEQFF. As DNA, the CDR3 is TGTGCCAGCAGCGTAGATCCCGGGGGGGCGGCCAATGAGCAGTTCTTC.

This clone appeared once. DNA for the CDR3: TGTGCCAGCAGCCAAGATCTCGGGGAGCAGTTCTTC. It codes for CASSQDLGEQFF. The rearrangement joins TRBV4-2 to TRBJ2-1; D unclear. V was pared by 0 bases and J by 10 bases, with 7 bases between. From germline, CDR1 is LGHNA and CDR2 YNFKEQ. CDR3 length: 12 amino acids.

This chain joins TRBV7-9 and TRBJ1-5; D call uncertain. The length of the CDR3 is 13 residues. Germline CDR1 is SEHNR and CDR2 is FQNEAQ (reference sequence). V lost 2 bases and J 5 bases, leaving 7 bases between the germline ends. The CDR3: CASSLYGDQPQHF. The CDR3 DNA sequence: TGTGCCAGCAGCTTATACGGGGATCAGCCCCAGCATTTT.

The V gene is TRBV6-5, the J gene TRBJ2-5, with D maybe TRBD2 (5 bases). Germline values: CDR1 MNHEY, CDR2 SVGAGI. The CDR3 has 15 amino acids. The V end was cut by 2 bases, the J end by 1 base, with 11 bases between. CDR3 sequence: CASSYRTGIQETQYF. In DNA, the CDR3 is TGTGCCAGCAGTTACCGCACGGGGATCCAAGAGACCCAGTACTTC.

The chain carries TRBV6-5 and TRBJ2-1, with 7 bases that match TRBD1. With V trimmed by 2 bases and J by 3 bases, 7 bases remained unmatched. The CDR3 length is 16 residues. Germline values: CDR1 MNHEY, CDR2 SVGAGI. The CDR3 protein is CASSYHSGQLYNEQFF. The CDR3, as DNA: TGTGCCAGCAGTTACCACTCGGGACAGCTCTACAATGAGCAGTTCTTC.

This clone was recorded once. V usage is TRBV5-1 and J usage is TRBJ2-1; 12 nucleotides align to TRBD2. This CDR3 spans 24 amino acids. V shed 1 base and J 7 bases; nucleotides not matched to a gene: 30. Germline values: CDR1 SGHRS, CDR2 YFSETQ. The CDR3 protein is CASSLSWGRPSWASGGATRNEQFF. Written as DNA, the CDR3 is TGCGCCAGCAGCTTGAGTTGGGGACGCCCGAGTTGGGCTAGCGGGGGGGCAACTAGAAATGAGCAGTTCTTC. The entire variable domain, with the rest obtained from reference TRBV5-1 and TRBJ2-1, is as follows: KAGVTQTPRYLIKTRGQQVTLSCSPISGHRSVSWYQQTPGQGLQFLFEYFSETQRNKGNFPGRFSGRQFSNSRSEMNVSTLELGDSALYLCASSLSWGRPSWASGGATRNEQFFGPGTRLTVL.

In this sample, this clone turned up once. The chain joins TRBV11-2 to TRBJ1-2; 10 positions match TRBD1. The trim removed 5 bases at V and 3 bases at J, leaving 6 bases unmatched. The CDR3 runs 15 residues. Germline V CDR1 and CDR2: SGHAT, FQNNGV. CDR3 nucleotide sequence: TGTGCCAGCAGCGATCCGGGACAGGGGTACTATGGCTACACCTTC. Translation: CASSDPGQGYYGYTF.

The V call is TRBV27, the J call TRBJ1-6; 7 bases are a match to TRBD1. Germline CDR1 and CDR2: MNHEY and SMNVEV (reference sequence). The V gene end was trimmed by 2 bases and the J gene end by 8 bases; junction bases not matched to a gene: 3. This CDR3 has 14 residues. The CDR3 DNA sequence: TGTGCCAGCAGTTTAATCGGGACAGATTCACCCCTCCACTTT. Amino acids: CASSLIGTDSPLHF.

V and J are TRBV18 and TRBJ2-1; 12 positions match TRBD1. This CDR3 has 16 amino acids. V dropped 2 bases and J dropped 2; count of bases not matched to a gene: 1. Germline V gene sequence: CDR1 KGHSH, CDR2 LQKENI. The chain's CDR3 is CASSPGTGGPYNEQFF. CDR3 DNA: TGTGCCAGCTCACCAGGGACAGGGGGCCCCTACAATGAGCAGTTCTTC.

The chain links TRBV28 to TRBJ1-3, with D perhaps matching TRBD1 (6 bases). Deletions cut 6 bases from V and 8 bases from J, with 20 bases between. Germline CDR1 MDHEN, CDR2 SYDVKM. CDR3 length: 15 residues. CDR3 sequence: CASRSARGSVDTIYF. CDR3 in DNA: TGTGCCAGCAGATCCGCCAGGGGAAGTGTAGACACCATATATTTT.

This sequence joins TRBV28 and TRBJ1-1, with D tentatively TRBD1 (5 bases). The CDR3 spans 17 residues. V was pared by 2 bases and J by 0 bases, with 16 bases between. CDR1 is MDHEN, CDR2 SYDVKM, per germline. CDR3 bases: TGTGCCAGCAGTTTAATCATCATGGGGGGATTGAACACTGAAGCTTTCTTT. Translated: CASSLIIMGGLNTEAFF.

This clone was counted once. The chain uses TRBV6-5 and TRBJ1-2; 7 bases are shared with TRBD1. Trimming cost V 10 bases and J 2 bases; bases outside gene matches: 4. CDR3 size: 12 residues. The germline V gene encodes CDR1 MNHEY and CDR2 SVGAGI. The CDR3 region has the DNA TGTGCCACCTCGGACAGGAACTATGGCTACACCTTC. Translation: CATSDRNYGYTF.

The chain employs TRBV29-1 and TRBJ2-7; D unresolved. The CDR3 runs to 15 residues. V shed 0 bases and J shed 1 base, with 13 bases lying between them. Germline CDR1 reads SQVTM; CDR2 reads ANQGSEA. In nucleotides, the CDR3 is TGCAGCGTTGAAGACCCTAATAGCTTTTCCTACGAGCAGTACTTC. Translating gives CSVEDPNSFSYEQYF.

This sequence joins TRBV6-6 and TRBJ1-5; the D gene is possibly TRBD1 (6 bases). There are 16 residues in the CDR3. The V gene lost 2 bases and the J gene lost 1 base, with 12 bases spanning the gap. The V gene's germline CDR1 is MNHNY and CDR2 SVGAGI (reference sequence). The CDR3, as DNA: TGTGCCAGCAGTTACCCTCCCAGGGGCAGCAATCAGCCCCAGCATTTT. Protein: CASSYPPRGSNQPQHF.

This chain uses TRBV5-1 with TRBJ2-7, with D possibly matching TRBD2 (8 bases). Germline V CDR1 and CDR2: SGHRS, YFSETQ. Trimming removed 4 bases from V and 1 base from J, with 12 bases in between. CDR3 length equals 14 residues. The CDR3 here is CASSREGQSYEQYF. Here the CDR3 DNA reads TGCGCCAGCAGCCGGGAGGGACAGTCCTACGAGCAGTACTTC.

This clone was seen many times. CDR3 coding DNA: TGTGCCAGTAGCAACCGAGAGGAGCCCCAGCATTTT. Its translation is CASSNREEPQHF. V and J are TRBV19 and TRBJ1-5; D gene unclear. This CDR3 has 12 amino acids. V was pared by 6 bases and J by 8 bases, with 11 bases between. Germline CDR1 LNHDA, CDR2 SQIVND (reference sequence).